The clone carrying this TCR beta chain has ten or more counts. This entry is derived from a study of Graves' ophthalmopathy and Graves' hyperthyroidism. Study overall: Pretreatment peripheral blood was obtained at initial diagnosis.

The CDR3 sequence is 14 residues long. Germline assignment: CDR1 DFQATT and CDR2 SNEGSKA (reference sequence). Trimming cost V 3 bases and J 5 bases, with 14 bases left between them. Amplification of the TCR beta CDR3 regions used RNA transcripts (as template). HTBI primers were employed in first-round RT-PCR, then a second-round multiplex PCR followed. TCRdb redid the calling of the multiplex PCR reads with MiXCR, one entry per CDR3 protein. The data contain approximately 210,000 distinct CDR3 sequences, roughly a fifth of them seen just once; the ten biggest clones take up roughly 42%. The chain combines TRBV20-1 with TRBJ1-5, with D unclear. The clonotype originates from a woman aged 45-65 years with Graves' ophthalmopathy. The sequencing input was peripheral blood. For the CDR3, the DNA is TGCAGTGCTAGTTTATCCAACTTGGATCAGCCCCAGCATTTT. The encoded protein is CSASLSNLDQPQHF.